A single sample gave rise to the 19 T cell receptor beta chains below, sequenced in a study of blood T cell repertoires in COVID-19. Repertoires were generated with immunoSEQ multiplex PCR, while TCRdb's copy carries only in-frame clones and drops some. In the table there are over 70,000 clones, around 80% of which are singletons. Sample: peripheral blood. These receptors were taken from an older man with acute or convalescent COVID-19.

This rearrangement joins TRBV6-5 to TRBJ1-4; 7 nucleotides agree with TRBD1. Germline V gene data show CDR1 as MNHEY and CDR2 as SVGAGI. The junction had 8 bases not matched to a gene; V was cut back by 2 bases and J by 8 bases. The length of the CDR3 is 15 residues. The CDR3 nucleotides are TGTGCCAGCAGTTACCCGCGACAGGGTGGCGAAAAACTGTTTTTT. Amino acid sequence: CASSYPRQGGEKLFF.

The chain links TRBV6-5 to TRBJ2-7, with 12 bases lining up with TRBD2. CDR3 length equals 15 residues. V lost 2 bases, J lost 3 bases, and 2 bases stayed unmatched. Germline CDR1 is MNHEY and CDR2 is SVGAGI. DNA of the CDR3: TGTGCCAGCAGTTACGGACTAGCGGGATTCTACGAGCAGTACTTC. This gives the protein CASSYGLAGFYEQYF.

V and J are TRBV10-3 and TRBJ1-1; 7 positions match TRBD1. V trimming: 7 bases; J trimming: 3 bases; junction bases outside the gene matches: 11. Germline CDR1 and CDR2: ENHRY and SYGVKD. This CDR3 has 15 residues. CDR3 residues: CAIKEGASGYTEAFF. The CDR3 DNA is TGTGCCATCAAGGAGGGGGCTAGCGGGTACACTGAAGCTTTCTTT.

This rearrangement joins TRBV11-3 to TRBJ1-1; D gene unclear. Trimming removed 2 bases at V and 1 base at J, with 14 bases between. Germline V CDR1 and CDR2: SGHNT, YENEEA. This CDR3 has 16 residues. In DNA, the CDR3 is TGTGCCAGCAGCTTAACGCTGACACGATCGAACACTGAAGCTTTCTTT. The encoded protein is CASSLTLTRSNTEAFF. The full variable domain, with the rest looked up from reference TRBV11-3 and TRBJ1-1, is EAGVVQSPRYKIIEKKQPVAFWCNPISGHNTLYWYLQNLGQGPELLIRYENEEAVDDSQLPKDRFSAERLKGVDSTLKIQPAELGDSAVYLCASSLTLTRSNTEAFFGQGTRLTVV.

With respect to this clone: This sample also contains other DNA sequences that code for the same CDR3. The gene calls are TRBV29-1 and TRBJ1-1; D not resolved. Trimming cost V 2 bases and J 1 base, with 2 bases left between them. Germline-derived CDR1 and CDR2 are SQVTM and ANQGSEA. This CDR3 is 11 amino acids long. The CDR3 reads CSVERNTEAFF. CDR3 nucleotide sequence: TGCAGCGTTGAACGGAACACTGAAGCTTTCTTT.

The chain uses TRBV5-4 and TRBJ2-1; D remains unclear. The length of the CDR3 is 11 residues. Trimming stripped 3 bases from V and 6 bases from J, with 4 bases between. Germline assignment: CDR1 SGHNT and CDR2 YYREEE (reference sequence). This chain's CDR3 is CASSWSNEQFF. The DNA of the CDR3 is TGTGCCAGCAGCTGGAGCAATGAGCAGTTCTTC.

The chain recombines TRBV27 with TRBJ2-4; the D gene is possibly TRBD2 (6 bases). The CDR3 length is 15 residues. V lost 5 bases and J 4 bases, leaving 15 bases between the germline ends. Germline CDR1 and CDR2: MNHEY and SMNVEV (reference sequence). CDR3 sequence (DNA): TGTGCCAGCAGTCCCCAAGGGGAGGAAAAAAACATTCAGTACTTC. The encoded protein is CASSPQGEEKNIQYF.

The CDR3 sequence: CASSLWAKQDSYNSPLHF. The CDR3 nucleotides are TGTGCCAGCAGCTTGTGGGCGAAACAAGACTCCTATAATTCACCCCTCCACTTT. The chain employs TRBV5-5 and TRBJ1-6; D unclear. The germline V gene encodes CDR1 SGHKS and CDR2 YYEKEE (reference sequence). The CDR3 spans 18 residues. The germline V and J ends were trimmed by 1 base and 0 bases, with 14 bases remaining between them.

The gene calls are TRBV7-2 and TRBJ2-7; TRBD1 agrees at 8 bases. The CDR3 spans 18 residues. The germline gives CDR1 SGHTA, CDR2 FQGNSA. V was clipped by 4 bases and J by 2 bases; unmatched bases: 16. For the CDR3, the DNA is TGTGCCAGCAGCTACCAAGGACAGGGAATCTCTGTCGCCTACGAGCAGTACTTC. Its protein is CASSYQGQGISVAYEQYF.

The CDR3 DNA reads as TGCAGCGTTGATTCGCACAGGCGAGCTAACTATGGCTACACCTTC. Its protein is CSVDSHRRANYGYTF. The chain couples TRBV29-1 to TRBJ1-2, with D tentatively TRBD1 (5 bases). The germline V gene encodes CDR1 SQVTM and CDR2 ANQGSEA. The CDR3 is 15 amino acids. Trimming pared 3 bases from V and 0 bases from J, leaving 14 bases between.

As DNA, the CDR3 is TGTGCCAGCAGTTTAGGGGGGTTAGCCAAAAACATTCAGTACTTC. Translated: CASSLGGLAKNIQYF. The chain employs TRBV27 and TRBJ2-4, with D tentatively TRBD2 (6 bases). CDR3 size: 15 residues. Germline CDR1 is MNHEY and CDR2 is SMNVEV (reference sequence). Trimming stripped 2 bases from V and 0 bases from J, with 8 bases between.

The chain employs TRBV10-2 and TRBJ2-7; 9 nucleotides agree with TRBD1. Per the germline V gene, CDR1 is WSHSY and CDR2 is SAAADI. The CDR3 is made up of 14 amino acids. The ends lost 6 bases at V and 5 bases at J; junction bases unmatched: 8. The CDR3 sequence is CASSEDRGWDEQYF. DNA of the CDR3: TGCGCCAGCAGCGAGGACAGGGGCTGGGACGAGCAGTACTTC.

The chain recombines TRBV6-6 with TRBJ2-1, with 8 bases matching TRBD1. V gave up 6 bases and J gave up 2 bases; unmatched junction bases: 6. Germline V gene data show CDR1 as MNHNY and CDR2 as SVGAGI (reference sequence). The CDR3 is 15 amino acids. The CDR3 protein is CASSSGQGAYNEQFF. The CDR3 coding sequence is TGTGCCAGCAGCTCCGGACAGGGAGCCTACAATGAGCAGTTCTTC.

This CDR3 reads CASSFETRYEQYF. CDR3 nucleotides: TGCGCCAGCAGCTTCGAGACACGCTACGAGCAGTACTTC. The chain has TRBV5-1 and TRBJ2-7; D remains ambiguous. Germline V gives CDR1 SGHRS, CDR2 YFSETQ. This CDR3 contains 13 residues. Trimming removed 2 bases at V and 3 bases at J, with 9 bases between.

The chain recombines TRBV6-5 with TRBJ1-1; D is possibly TRBD1 (5 bases). The germline CDR1 and CDR2 sequences are MNHEY and SVGAGI. The V and J ends lost 0 bases and 2 bases respectively, with 10 bases between them. This CDR3 has 15 amino acids. CDR3 in DNA: TGTGCCAGCAGTTACTCAAGACGGACAAACACTGAAGCTTTCTTT. Protein sequence: CASSYSRRTNTEAFF.

The chain has TRBV10-2 and TRBJ1-5; 8 bases match TRBD1. The CDR3 is 14 residues long. Germline CDR1 reads WSHSY; CDR2 reads SAAADI. Trimming took 2 bases from V and 5 from J; bases not matched to a gene: 2. CDR3 sequence: CASSEGQGHQPQHF. CDR3 DNA sequence: TGCGCCAGCAGTGAGGGACAGGGTCATCAGCCCCAGCATTTT.

This chain connects TRBV2 to TRBJ1-4; perhaps TRBD1 as D (5 bases). Trimming cost V 6 bases and J 5 bases, with 16 bases left between them. Germline V lookup: CDR1 SNHLY, CDR2 FYNNEI. The length of the CDR3 is 15 residues. As DNA, the CDR3 is TGTGCCAGCAGGACCCAAGACAGCCAGAATGAAAAACTGTTTTTT. It is translated as CASRTQDSQNEKLFF.

This chain connects TRBV10-3 to TRBJ1-5; D gene unclear. Germline V lookup: CDR1 ENHRY, CDR2 SYGVKD. This CDR3 has 14 residues. Deletions cut 4 bases from V and 0 bases from J, with 7 bases between. CDR3 in amino acids: CAISGTDSNQPQHF. DNA for the CDR3: TGTGCCATCAGTGGAACAGATAGCAATCAGCCCCAGCATTTT.

This clone occurred once. V usage is TRBV5-6 and J usage is TRBJ2-7, with D possibly matching TRBD1 (6 bases). V lost 4 bases to trimming and J lost 3 bases, with 14 bases between them. Germline V gene data show CDR1 as SGHDT and CDR2 as YYEEEE. This CDR3 spans 14 amino acids. The CDR3 DNA sequence: TGTGCCAGCAGCCTTGGGACAACCTTCTACGAGCAGTACGTC. It is translated as CASSLGTTFYEQYV.